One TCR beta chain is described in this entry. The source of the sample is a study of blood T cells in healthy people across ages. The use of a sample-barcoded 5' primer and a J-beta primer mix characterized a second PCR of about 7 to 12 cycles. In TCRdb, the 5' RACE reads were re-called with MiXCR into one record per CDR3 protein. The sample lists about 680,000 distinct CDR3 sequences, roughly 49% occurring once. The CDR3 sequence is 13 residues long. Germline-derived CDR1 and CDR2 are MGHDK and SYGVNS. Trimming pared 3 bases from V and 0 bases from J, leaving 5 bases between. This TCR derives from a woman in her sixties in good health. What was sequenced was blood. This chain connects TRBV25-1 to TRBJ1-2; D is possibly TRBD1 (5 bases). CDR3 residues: CASSETANYGYTF. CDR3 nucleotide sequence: TGTGCCAGCAGTGAGACAGCTAACTATGGCTACACCTTC.